The 5 T cell receptor beta chains given below trace back to one sample, sequenced in a study of T cell responses to AZD1222 COVID-19 vaccine. Clones were read by immunoSEQ multiplex PCR, and TCRdb kept only the in-frame ones, dropping some. The sample gives 120,000 or so clones, 87% of which show up once; about 1.2% is in the top ten. Sequencing was performed on peripheral blood, taken on day 0 of AZD1222 vaccination. Receptor source: an adult in good health.

The CDR3 region has the DNA TGCGCCAGCAGTGAACAGGGGACCGGGGGCAATGAGCAGTTCTTC. This sequence encodes CASSEQGTGGNEQFF. The genes are TRBV10-2 and TRBJ2-1, with D possibly being TRBD1 (7 bases). The CDR3 has 15 amino acids. The germline V gene encodes CDR1 WSHSY and CDR2 SAAADI. Trimming shortened V by 3 bases and J by 6 bases, and 15 bases separated the two germline ends.

The chain's CDR3 is CASSLVGQLPRASAFF. The CDR3 bases are TGTGCCAGCAGCTTGGTGGGACAGCTCCCGAGGGCGTCTGCTTTCTTT. This chain uses TRBV5-4 with TRBJ1-1; 7 nucleotides agree with TRBD1. Looked up from germline, CDR1 is SGHNT and CDR2 is YYREEE (reference sequence). V gave up 0 bases and J gave up 11 bases; unmatched junction bases: 16. This CDR3 region has 16 residues.

The gene calls are TRBV2 and TRBJ1-5; the match to TRBD1 covers 9 bases. CDR1 and CDR2 from the germline V gene are SNHLY and FYNNEI. CDR3 length equals 13 residues. Germline trimming cut 7 bases from V and 4 bases from J; bases unmatched to any gene: 2. This chain's CDR3 is CASMGQGNQPQHF. In DNA, the CDR3 is TGTGCCAGCATGGGACAGGGAAATCAGCCCCAGCATTTT.

V gene TRBV7-8 combines with J gene TRBJ1-4, with D unresolved. Trimming took off 1 base at V and 8 bases at J, with 11 bases between the two ends. The length of the CDR3 is 14 residues. CDR1 and CDR2 (germline): SGHVS, FQNEAQ. DNA of the CDR3: TGTGCCAGCAGCTTAGACGGTGTTTACGAAAAACTGTTTTTT. This translates into CASSLDGVYEKLFF. Filled out from reference TRBV7-8 and TRBJ1-4, the complete variable domain reads GAGVSQSPRYKVAKRGQDVALRCDPISGHVSLFWYQQALGQGPEFLTYFQNEAQLDKSGLPSDRFFAERPEGSVSTLKIQRTQQEDSAVYLCASSLDGVYEKLFFGSGTQLSVL.

The chain combines TRBV4-2 with TRBJ1-2; TRBD1 is a possible D gene (5 bases). The CDR3 totals 14 residues. Germline V gene data show CDR1 as LGHNA and CDR2 as YNFKEQ. V lost 4 bases and J 8 bases, leaving 17 bases between the germline ends. This chain's CDR3 is CASSPVGVAEGYTF. The CDR3 nucleotides read TGTGCCAGCAGCCCCGTGGGGGTTGCGGAGGGCTACACCTTC.